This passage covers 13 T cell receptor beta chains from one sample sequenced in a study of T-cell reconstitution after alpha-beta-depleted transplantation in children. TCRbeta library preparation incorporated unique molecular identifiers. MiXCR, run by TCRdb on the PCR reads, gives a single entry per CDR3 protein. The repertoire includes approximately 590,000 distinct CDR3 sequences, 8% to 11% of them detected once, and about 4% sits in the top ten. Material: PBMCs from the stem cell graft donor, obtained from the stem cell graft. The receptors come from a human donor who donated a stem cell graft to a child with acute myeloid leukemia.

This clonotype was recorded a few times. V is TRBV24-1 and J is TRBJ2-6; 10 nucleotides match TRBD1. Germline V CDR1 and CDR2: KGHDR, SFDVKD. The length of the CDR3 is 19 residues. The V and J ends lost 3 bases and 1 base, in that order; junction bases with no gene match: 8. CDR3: CATSDPGQGFESGANVLTF. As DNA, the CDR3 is TGTGCCACCAGTGATCCGGGACAGGGGTTCGAGTCTGGGGCCAACGTCCTGACTTTC.

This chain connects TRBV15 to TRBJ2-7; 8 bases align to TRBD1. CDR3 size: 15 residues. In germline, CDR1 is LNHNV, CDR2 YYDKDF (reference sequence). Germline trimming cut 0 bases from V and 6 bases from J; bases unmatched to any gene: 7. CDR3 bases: TGTGCCACCAGCAGAGATCGGGACAGGTTAGGCGAGCAGTACTTC. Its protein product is CATSRDRDRLGEQYF.

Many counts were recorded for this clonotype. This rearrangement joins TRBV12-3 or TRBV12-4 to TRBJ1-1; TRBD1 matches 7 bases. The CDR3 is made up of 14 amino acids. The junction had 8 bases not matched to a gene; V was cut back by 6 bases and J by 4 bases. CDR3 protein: CASSRKTGRTEAFF. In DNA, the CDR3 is TGTGCCAGCAGCCGCAAGACAGGGCGCACTGAAGCTTTCTTT.

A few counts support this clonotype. The CDR3 loop reads CAISASRGMAEAFF. Here the CDR3 DNA reads TGTGCCATCAGTGCTAGCAGGGGTATGGCAGAAGCTTTCTTT. The chain joins TRBV10-3 to TRBJ1-1, with D maybe TRBD1 (6 bases). Germline V lookup: CDR1 ENHRY, CDR2 SYGVKD. The CDR3 length is 14 residues. Trimming removed 4 bases from V and 8 bases from J, with 17 bases in between.

The DNA for the CDR3 is TGCAGTGCTAGAGTTCTCGGGACTAGCGGGAGGGTCGAGCAGTACTTC. It is translated as CSARVLGTSGRVEQYF. The rearrangement joins TRBV20-1 to TRBJ2-7, with 16 bases matching TRBD2. In germline, CDR1 is DFQATT, CDR2 SNEGSKA (reference sequence). CDR3 size: 16 residues. Losses at the gene ends were 1 base for V and 6 bases for J; bases not matched to a gene: 6.

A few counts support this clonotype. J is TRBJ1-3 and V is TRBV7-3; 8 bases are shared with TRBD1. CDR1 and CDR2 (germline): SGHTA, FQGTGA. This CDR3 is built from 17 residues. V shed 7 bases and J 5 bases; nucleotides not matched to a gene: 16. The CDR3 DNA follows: TGTGCCAGCATTATCGGGGGATGCACAGGGGGAAGAAACACCATATATTTT. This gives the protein CASIIGGCTGGRNTIYF.

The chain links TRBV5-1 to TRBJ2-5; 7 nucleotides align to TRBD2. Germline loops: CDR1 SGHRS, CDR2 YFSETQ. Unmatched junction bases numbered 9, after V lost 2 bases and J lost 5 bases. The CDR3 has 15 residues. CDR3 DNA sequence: TGCGCCAGCAGCTTTTTCCTAGCGGCCGGGGAGACCCAGTACTTC. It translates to CASSFFLAAGETQYF.

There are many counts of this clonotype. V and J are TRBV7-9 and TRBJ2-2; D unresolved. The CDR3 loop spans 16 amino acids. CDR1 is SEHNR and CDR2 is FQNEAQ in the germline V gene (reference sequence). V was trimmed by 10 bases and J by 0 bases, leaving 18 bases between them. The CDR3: CAIQGFGFANTGELFF. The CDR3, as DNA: TGTGCCATTCAAGGGTTCGGCTTTGCGAACACCGGGGAGCTGTTTTTT.

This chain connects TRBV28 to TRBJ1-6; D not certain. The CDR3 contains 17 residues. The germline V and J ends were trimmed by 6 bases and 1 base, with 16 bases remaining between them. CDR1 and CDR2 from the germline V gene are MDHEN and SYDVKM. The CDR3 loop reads CASSPTVGWSYNSPLHF. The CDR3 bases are TGTGCCAGCAGCCCTACGGTGGGGTGGTCCTATAATTCACCCCTCCACTTT.

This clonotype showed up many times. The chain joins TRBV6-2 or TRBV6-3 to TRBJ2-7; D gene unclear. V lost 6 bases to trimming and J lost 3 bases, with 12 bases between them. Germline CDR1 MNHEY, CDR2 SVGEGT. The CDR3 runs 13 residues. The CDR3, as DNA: TGTGCCAGCAGGTACACGGCGGACTACGAGCAGTACTTC. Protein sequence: CASRYTADYEQYF.

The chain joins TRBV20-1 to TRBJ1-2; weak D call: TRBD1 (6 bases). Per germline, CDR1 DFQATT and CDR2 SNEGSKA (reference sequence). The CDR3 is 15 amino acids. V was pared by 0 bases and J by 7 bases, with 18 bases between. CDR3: CSARDEGTTGRGYTF. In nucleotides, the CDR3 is TGCAGTGCTAGAGATGAAGGGACAACTGGTCGTGGCTACACCTTC.

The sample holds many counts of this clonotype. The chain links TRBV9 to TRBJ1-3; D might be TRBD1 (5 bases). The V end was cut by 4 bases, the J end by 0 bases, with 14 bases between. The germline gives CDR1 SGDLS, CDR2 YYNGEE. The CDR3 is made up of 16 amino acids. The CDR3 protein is CASSLLQAFSGNTIYF. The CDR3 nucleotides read TGTGCCAGCAGCCTACTACAGGCGTTCTCTGGAAACACCATATATTTT.

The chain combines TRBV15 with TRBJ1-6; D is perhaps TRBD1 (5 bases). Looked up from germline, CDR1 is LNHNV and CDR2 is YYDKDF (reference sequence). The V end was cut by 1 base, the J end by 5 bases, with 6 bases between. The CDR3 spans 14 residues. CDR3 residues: CATSRVGDNSPLHF. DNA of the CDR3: TGTGCCACCAGCAGAGTAGGGGATAATTCACCCCTCCACTTT.